A single sample gave rise to the 21 T cell receptor beta chains below, sequenced in a study of T cells after yellow fever vaccination. TCRdb reprocessed the 5' RACE reads with MiXCR, giving one entry per CDR3 protein. The sample has approximately 550,000 distinct CDR3 sequences, roughly 14% seen once. Sequences were derived from PBMCs, sampled on the day of the yellow fever booster vaccination. Receptors were obtained from a man aged 30 to 39 who received the YFV17D yellow fever vaccine.

This clonotype was found a few times. This chain connects TRBV15 to TRBJ2-1; perhaps TRBD2 as D (5 bases). Germline V gene lookup returns CDR1 LNHNV and CDR2 YYDKDF (reference sequence). CDR3 length equals 12 residues. Trimming removed 5 bases from V and 9 bases from J, with 11 bases in between. The CDR3 region is CATSSRAIEQFF. The CDR3 nucleotides are TGTGCCACCAGCTCGAGGGCTATTGAGCAGTTCTTC.

This clonotype was found a few times. The CDR3 nucleotides are TGTGCCAGCAGCTTAGCCGCGCTCGCGGGAGCCTACAATGAGCAGTTCTTC. Residues: CASSLAALAGAYNEQFF. V usage is TRBV7-2 and J usage is TRBJ2-1, with 7 bases that match TRBD2. Trimming removed 0 bases from V and 2 bases from J; junction bases left unmatched: 7. The CDR3 covers 17 residues. In germline, CDR1 is SGHTA, CDR2 FQGNSA.

The chain employs TRBV6-1 and TRBJ2-1, with 7 nucleotides matching TRBD2. CDR1 MNHNS and CDR2 SASEGT come from the germline V gene. After removal of 5 bases from V and 2 bases from J, the junction contained 12 bases not matched to a gene. This CDR3 is 17 amino acids long. CDR3 sequence: CASSPTQGLAAYNEQFF. The CDR3 DNA sequence: TGTGCCAGCAGTCCGACCCAAGGCCTAGCGGCCTACAATGAGCAGTTCTTC.

This chain joins TRBV18 and TRBJ1-1; D gene uncertain. Germline V gene lookup returns CDR1 KGHSH and CDR2 LQKENI. The germline V and J ends were trimmed by 6 bases and 2 bases, with 19 bases remaining between them. The CDR3 totals 16 residues. CDR3 in amino acids: CASSLGLQSINTEAFF. CDR3 sequence (DNA): TGTGCCAGCTCCCTTGGGTTACAGAGTATTAACACTGAAGCTTTCTTT.

This clonotype was counted at least ten times. One end of the junction is discordant with germline, which a read error may explain. This chain links TRBV5-1 with TRBJ2-3; D not certain. CDR1 and CDR2 from the germline V gene are SGHRS and YFSETQ. The CDR3 has 13 residues. The CDR3 protein is CASSLGLTDTQYF. The CDR3, as DNA: TGTGCCAGCAGCTTAGGTCTCACAGATACGCAGTATTTT.

The chain joins TRBV12-3 or TRBV12-4 to TRBJ2-7, with 7 positions matching TRBD2. The CDR3 spans 13 residues. V shed 6 bases and J 8 bases; nucleotides not matched to a gene: 10. The CDR3 reads CASSAGDSNKQYF. As DNA, the CDR3 is TGTGCCAGCAGCGCGGGGGATTCGAACAAGCAGTACTTC.

J is TRBJ2-7 and V is TRBV6-5, with D maybe TRBD1 (6 bases). The CDR3 is 15 amino acids. In germline, CDR1 is MNHEY, CDR2 SVGAGI. The ends were cut back, 0 bases at V and 6 bases at J, with 15 bases in the middle. In DNA, the CDR3 is TGTGCCAGCAGTTACTCGATGGACACAGGGCTCGAGCAGTACTTC. Translating gives CASSYSMDTGLEQYF.

This clonotype was observed a few times. This sequence joins TRBV30 and TRBJ2-2, with D perhaps assigned TRBD1 or TRBD2 (6 bases each). The CDR3 runs to 15 residues. V dropped 3 bases and J dropped 0 bases, with 11 bases sitting between them. The germline gives CDR1 GTSNPN, CDR2 SVGIG (reference sequence). CDR3: CAWSAGHSNTGELFF. The CDR3 DNA reads TGTGCCTGGAGCGCGGGACATTCGAACACCGGGGAGCTGTTTTTT.

This chain links TRBV6-5 with TRBJ2-7; weak D call: TRBD2 (6 bases). This CDR3 contains 15 residues. V was cut by 2 bases and J by 1 base, with 12 bases left in between. The V gene's germline CDR1 is MNHEY and CDR2 SVGAGI. CDR3 sequence: CASSYGGIGSYEQYF. The DNA for the CDR3 is TGTGCCAGCAGTTACGGGGGGATAGGATCCTACGAGCAGTACTTC.

This chain links TRBV7-2 with TRBJ2-5; 12 bases line up with TRBD2. The CDR3 is 16 amino acids. With 3 bases clipped from V and 1 base from J, the junction kept 3 bases outside the gene matches. The germline CDR1 and CDR2 sequences are SGHTA and FQGNSA. In nucleotides, the CDR3 is TGTGCCAGCAGCTTCGGACTAGCGGGATTCCAAGAGACCCAGTACTTC. Residues: CASSFGLAGFQETQYF.

This clonotype occurred a few times. V and J are TRBV11-2 and TRBJ2-2; TRBD1 agrees at 7 bases. The V and J ends lost 3 bases and 5 bases, in that order; junction bases with no gene match: 6. Germline CDR1 is SGHAT and CDR2 is FQNNGV. The CDR3 length is 15 residues. CDR3 protein: CASSFPYRGTGELFF. The CDR3 DNA reads as TGTGCCAGCAGCTTCCCTTACAGGGGAACCGGGGAGCTGTTTTTT. The full variable domain, in which reference TRBV11-2 and TRBJ2-2 provide the parts outside the CDR3, is EAGVAQSPRYKIIEKRQSVAFWCNPISGHATLYWYQQILGQGPKLLIQFQNNGVVDDSQLPKDRFSAERLKGVDSTLKIQPAKLEDSAVYLCASSFPYRGTGELFFGEGSRLTVL.

This chain links TRBV7-8 with TRBJ2-1, with TRBD2 identical over 9 bases. The V gene's germline CDR1 is SGHVS and CDR2 FQNEAQ. J was trimmed by 7 bases and V by 4 bases; bases with no gene match: 5. The CDR3 is made up of 14 amino acids. The CDR3 is CASSSGTSPNEQFF. The CDR3 bases are TGTGCCAGCAGCTCCGGGACTAGCCCTAATGAGCAGTTCTTC.

This rearrangement joins TRBV12-3 or TRBV12-4 to TRBJ2-3; 7 nucleotides match TRBD2. The CDR3 extends over 15 amino acids. V was pared by 1 base and J by 4 bases, with 5 bases of the junction left unmatched. CDR3: CASSLGAGAPDTQYF. CDR3 nucleotide sequence: TGTGCCAGCAGTTTAGGGGCGGGAGCTCCAGATACGCAGTATTTT.

The chain has TRBV28 and TRBJ2-3, with D hard to call. Trimming shortened V by 5 bases and J by 2 bases, and 8 bases separated the two germline ends. This CDR3 has 13 residues. Germline-derived CDR1 and CDR2 are MDHEN and SYDVKM. This CDR3 reads CASSAENTDTQYF. CDR3 DNA sequence: TGTGCCAGCAGTGCGGAAAACACAGATACGCAGTATTTT.

This clonotype was observed a handful of times. V gene TRBV11-3 combines with J gene TRBJ2-6; 7 nucleotides agree with TRBD1. The CDR3 has 17 residues. The J segment lost 1 base and the V segment lost 7 bases, leaving 10 bases of the junction unmatched. The germline V gene encodes CDR1 SGHNT and CDR2 YENEEA. The CDR3 DNA reads as TGTGCCAGCACCGTAGACAGGGTCCTGTCTGGGGCCAACGTCCTGACTTTC. It translates to CASTVDRVLSGANVLTF.

The J gene is TRBJ2-7, the V gene TRBV6-6, with D tentatively TRBD1 (5 bases). CDR1 is MNHNY and CDR2 is SVGAGI in the germline V gene (reference sequence). Trimming took 0 bases from V and 7 from J, leaving 7 bases between them. The CDR3 runs to 12 residues. This CDR3 is CASSYSDREQYF. CDR3 nucleotides: TGTGCCAGCAGTTACTCCGACAGAGAGCAGTACTTC.

The chain uses TRBV5-1 and TRBJ2-1, with D hard to call. The CDR3 runs 14 residues. V lost 0 bases to trimming and J lost 5 bases, with 9 bases between them. Germline CDR1 and CDR2: SGHRS and YFSETQ. The CDR3 loop is CASSLGRADNEQFF. The CDR3 DNA follows: TGCGCCAGCAGCTTGGGTCGGGCGGACAATGAGCAGTTCTTC.

This clonotype was seen many times. The chain combines TRBV10-3 with TRBJ2-1, with unresolved D. The CDR3 contains 11 residues. V dropped 4 bases and J dropped 7 bases, with 5 bases sitting between them. CDR1 and CDR2 (germline): ENHRY, SYGVKD. The CDR3 is CAISGQNEQFF. The DNA of the CDR3 is TGTGCCATCAGTGGGCAAAATGAGCAGTTCTTC.

The V and J genes are TRBV23-1 and TRBJ2-7; tentatively, D is TRBD2 (6 bases). TRBV23-1 is an open reading frame whose function is uncertain. V lost 3 bases, J lost 5 bases, and 23 bases lay in between. CDR3 length: 17 amino acids. CDR3 sequence reads: CASSHAYAAGNTDEQYF. CDR3 in DNA: TGCGCCAGCAGTCACGCCTACGCCGCGGGGAACACAGACGAGCAGTACTTC.

The DNA of the CDR3 is TGTGCCAGCAGCCGATCCGTGGGCCCCACAGATACGCAGTATTTT. The encoded protein is CASSRSVGPTDTQYF. This sequence joins TRBV27 and TRBJ2-3, with D uncertain. Germline CDR1 and CDR2: MNHEY and SMNVEV (reference sequence). The CDR3 contains 15 residues. Trimming cost V 6 bases and J 2 bases, with 15 bases left between them.

The chain couples TRBV20-1 to TRBJ2-5, with D perhaps assigned TRBD1 or TRBD2 (5 bases each). Trimming left V 5 bases short and J 8 bases short, with 9 bases between. The CDR3 has 10 amino acids. The germline gives CDR1 DFQATT, CDR2 SNEGSKA (reference sequence). The chain's CDR3 is CSAWDGTQYF. CDR3 DNA sequence: TGCAGTGCTTGGGACGGCACCCAGTACTTC.